This T cell receptor (beta chain) was captured in a study of blood T cell repertoires in COVID-19 (TCRdb year 2020). Regarding the study in general: Samples covering the acute and convalescent phases of COVID-19 were provided by collaborators in the United States, Italy and Spain. The material from the prospective study consisted of cDNA or gDNA derived from T cells, B-cell-depleted T cells, or PBMCs. Deeply sampled blood TCRbeta repertoires from subjects exposed to, actively infected with, or recovered from COVID-19 were included in the dataset. The repertoires were released in a freely available public database intended as a resource for research on the immune response to SARS-CoV-2. Samples were obtained from the ongoing ImmuneRACE study (first 160 participants) and from some 1,200 subjects provided by 6 global collaborators. Nearly every sample came with metadata listing a de-identified subject ID, COVID-19 status, age in years and sex. Where available, HLA class I and class II types were taken from metadata supplied by the sample provider and were not determined by assay-based typing.

Unmatched junction bases come to 13, with V trimmed by 5 bases and J by 1 base. The CDR3 sequence holds 18 residues, the cysteine and phenylalanine included. CDR3 DNA is the only sequence kept; it has 54 bases, read in frame from the first base. Based on the germline V gene (reference sequence), the CDR1 and CDR2 sequences are LNHDA and SQIVND. Collaborating institutions collected whole blood in K2EDTA tubes following their own protocols. Collaborator samples were shipped for TCRbeta analysis as frozen whole blood, isolated PBMCs, or DNA extracted from either sample type. Study-wide findings and limitations: The quantity of clinical and demographic metadata differed by source and by participant and was supplied without curation.

A word on this clone: There is no known antigen for this receptor. One base away there is no much larger clone; base qualities are not given.

TCRbeta CDR3 regions were amplified from genomic DNA using the immunoSEQ Assay, a bias-controlled multiplex PCR. Regarding the original processing steps: The number of nucleated cells in each sample was estimated by amplification of reference gene primers within the assay. To quantify the absolute abundance of each unique TCRbeta CDR3 rearrangement, sequence reads were collapsed and filtered. For each sample, productive Simpson clonality was calculated as the square root of Simpson's diversity index across productive rearrangements. TCRdb's version of the immuneACCESS table is confined to in-frame rearrangements and falls short of the full clone set. An unresolved V gene accounts for under half of the shortfall where checked; the remainder is of unknown origin. The DNA was the basis for D and trimming; V, J and clone size are from that table. Across this sample there are 150,000 to 200,000 clones, with 80% to 90% seen only once. In total, the top ten clones hold 3.7% of the sample.

Recombination linked TRBV19 to TRBJ2-1; 8 central nucleotides agree with TRBD2. The sequence derives from a man aged 18 to 30 with active or convalescent COVID-19. Sequencing was performed on peripheral blood. The nucleotide sequence reads as follows: TGTGCCAGTAGTGGCAGCGGGGGCGCCGTCCGGTCCTACAATGAGCAGTTCTTC. Translation gives CASSGSGGAVRSYNEQFF.